The 13 T cell receptor beta chains presented below share a single source sample, sequenced in a study of CD8 T cells in Susac syndrome. RNA was extracted with the RNeasy kit, and a quantity of about 0.45 to 1 ug was reverse transcribed using random hexamers. TCRdb passed the immunoSEQ multiplex PCR reads through MiXCR, listing each CDR3 protein once. The repertoire has 85,000 to 130,000 distinct CDR3 sequences, approximately 94% of them found once; the top ten carry roughly 0.43%. The sequencing sample was made of CD8+ T cells from PBMCs. The receptor source for this set is a human donor with Susac syndrome.

This clonotype was seen once. This rearrangement joins TRBV29-1 to TRBJ2-7; the D gene is possibly TRBD1 (6 bases). The CDR3 is 16 amino acids. The germline gives CDR1 SQVTM, CDR2 ANQGSEA. V was clipped by 1 base and J by 0 bases, with 16 bases between them. DNA of the CDR3: TGCAGCGTTGAAGTCCGGGGACGGACAGCCTCCTACGAGCAGTACTTC. Protein: CSVEVRGRTASYEQYF.

The chain links TRBV6-5 to TRBJ2-5; D is possibly TRBD1 (6 bases). The CDR3 is 15 amino acids. Germline V gives CDR1 MNHEY, CDR2 SVGAGI. V shed 3 bases and J shed 4 bases, with 15 bases lying between them. The CDR3 region has the DNA TGTGCCAGCAGTTATTCTTTTCAGGGGCGAGAGACCCAGTACTTC. This sequence encodes CASSYSFQGRETQYF.

This sequence joins TRBV14 and TRBJ1-1; TRBD1 might be the D (6 bases). The CDR3 has 14 amino acids. Per germline, CDR1 SGHDN and CDR2 FVKESK. V was cut by 3 bases and J by 4 bases, with 12 bases left in between. CDR3 protein: CASSQTGGTTEAFF. The CDR3 region has the DNA TGTGCCAGCAGCCAGACAGGTGGGACCACTGAAGCTTTCTTT.

The rearrangement uses TRBV19 and TRBJ2-7; D gene unclear. The CDR3 is 13 residues long. V lost 3 bases and J 6 bases, leaving 12 bases between the germline ends. In germline, CDR1 is LNHDA, CDR2 SQIVND (reference sequence). CDR3 nucleotides: TGTGCCAGTAGTATGATAGATCAAGTCGAGCAGTACTTC. Translated, it gives CASSMIDQVEQYF.

This chain connects TRBV29-1 to TRBJ1-3, with a possible D match to TRBD1 (5 bases). The CDR3 has 16 amino acids. Germline CDR1 reads SQVTM; CDR2 reads ANQGSEA. Deletions cut 5 bases from V and 0 bases from J, with 17 bases between. CDR3 DNA: TGCAGCGTTAAAGGGGCAAGGACCAGCTCTGGAAACACCATATATTTT. Its translation is CSVKGARTSSGNTIYF.

The rearrangement joins TRBV18 to TRBJ2-1; 9 bases are shared with TRBD2. Germline V gives CDR1 KGHSH, CDR2 LQKENI. The J segment lost 8 bases and the V segment lost 3 bases, leaving 8 bases of the junction unmatched. The CDR3 is 15 amino acids. CDR3 nucleotide sequence: TGTGCCAGCTCACCCCCGCGGGGGGGGCCGTATGAGCAGTTCTTC. Translating it yields CASSPPRGGPYEQFF. The variable domain in full, completed from reference TRBV18 and TRBJ2-1, reads NAGVMQNPRHLVRRRGQEARLRCSPMKGHSHVYWYRQLPEEGLKFMVYLQKENIIDESGMPKERFSAEFPKEGPSILRIQQVVRGDSAAYFCASSPPRGGPYEQFFGPGTRLTVL.

This clonotype was seen more than once but under ten times. The V and J genes are TRBV9 and TRBJ1-2, with 8 nucleotides matching TRBD1. The CDR3 consists of 13 residues. V shed 2 bases and J 10 bases; nucleotides not matched to a gene: 7. From germline, CDR1 is SGDLS and CDR2 YYNGEE. The CDR3 DNA reads as TGTGCCAGCAGCGTCCGACAGGGGCGGGACTACACCTTC. Its translation is CASSVRQGRDYTF. Full variable domain (remainder filled in from reference TRBV9 and TRBJ1-2): DSGVTQTPKHLITATGQRVTLRCSPRSGDLSVYWYQQSLDQGLQFLIQYYNGEERAKGNILERFSAQQFPDLHSELNLSSLELGDSALYFCASSVRQGRDYTFGSGTRLTVV.

The rearrangement joins TRBV20-1 to TRBJ2-5; D may be TRBD1 (6 bases). CDR1 is DFQATT, CDR2 SNEGSKA, per germline (reference sequence). The CDR3 runs 16 residues. The V and J ends lost 0 bases and 2 bases respectively, with 16 bases between them. CDR3 loop: CSARDHDRGIQETQYF. CDR3 DNA: TGCAGTGCTAGAGATCACGATAGGGGGATTCAAGAGACCCAGTACTTC.

This chain uses TRBV20-1 with TRBJ1-2; D is unclear. With 3 bases removed from V and 4 bases from J, the gap between germline ends came to 9 bases. This CDR3 has 12 residues. Germline assignment: CDR1 DFQATT and CDR2 SNEGSKA (reference sequence). CDR3 region: CSARARSYGYTF. The CDR3 DNA reads TGCAGTGCTAGGGCCCGAAGCTATGGCTACACCTTC.

The chain is built from TRBV11-2 and TRBJ2-1; 10 nucleotides match TRBD2. Germline lookup yields CDR1 SGHAT and CDR2 FQNNGV. This CDR3 spans 16 amino acids. After removal of 5 bases from V and 5 bases from J, the junction contained 9 bases not matched to a gene. CDR3 loop: CASSTTSSGGNNEQFF. The CDR3 DNA follows: TGTGCCAGCAGCACTACCTCTAGCGGGGGCAACAATGAGCAGTTCTTC.

CDR3 DNA: TGTGCCAGCAGTTACACCGACAGCAAGCCCCAGCATTTT. Protein: CASSYTDSKPQHF. J is TRBJ1-5 and V is TRBV6-2 or TRBV6-3; tentatively, D is TRBD1 (5 bases). CDR1 MNHEY and CDR2 SVGEGT come from the germline V gene. The CDR3 runs 13 residues. The ends were cut back, 2 bases at V and 8 bases at J, with 10 bases in the middle.

The chain combines TRBV4-1 with TRBJ2-2, with a weak D call TRBD2 (5 bases). The CDR3 is made up of 13 amino acids. V lost 5 bases, J lost 7 bases, and 11 bases lay in between. CDR1 MGHRA and CDR2 YSYEKL come from the germline V gene. In DNA, the CDR3 is TGCGCCAGCAGCATCAAAGGGAGCGGGGAGCTGTTTTTT. Encoded protein: CASSIKGSGELFF.

V usage is TRBV29-1 and J usage is TRBJ2-5; D is perhaps TRBD1 or TRBD2 (5 bases each). The CDR3 totals 17 residues. The germline CDR1 and CDR2 sequences are SQVTM and ANQGSEA. The V end lost 3 bases, the J end lost 5 bases, and 25 bases lay between the germline ends. The CDR3 reads CSVDANGAWRPSETQYF. Here the CDR3 DNA reads TGCAGCGTTGACGCAAACGGGGCCTGGCGTCCGAGTGAGACCCAGTACTTC.